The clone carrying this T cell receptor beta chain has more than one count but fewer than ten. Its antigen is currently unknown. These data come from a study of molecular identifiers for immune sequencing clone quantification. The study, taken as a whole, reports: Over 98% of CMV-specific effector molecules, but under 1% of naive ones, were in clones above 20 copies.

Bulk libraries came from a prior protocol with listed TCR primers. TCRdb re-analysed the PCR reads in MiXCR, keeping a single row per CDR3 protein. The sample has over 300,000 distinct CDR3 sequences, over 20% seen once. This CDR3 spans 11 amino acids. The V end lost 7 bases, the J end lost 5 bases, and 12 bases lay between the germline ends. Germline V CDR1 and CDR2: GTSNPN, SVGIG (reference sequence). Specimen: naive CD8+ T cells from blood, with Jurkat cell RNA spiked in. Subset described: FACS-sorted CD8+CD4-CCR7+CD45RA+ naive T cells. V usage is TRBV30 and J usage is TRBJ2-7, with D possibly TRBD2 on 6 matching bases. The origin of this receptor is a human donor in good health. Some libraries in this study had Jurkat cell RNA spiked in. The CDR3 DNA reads TGTGCCTTACGATCGGGGGACGAGCAGTACTTC. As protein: CALRSGDEQYF.